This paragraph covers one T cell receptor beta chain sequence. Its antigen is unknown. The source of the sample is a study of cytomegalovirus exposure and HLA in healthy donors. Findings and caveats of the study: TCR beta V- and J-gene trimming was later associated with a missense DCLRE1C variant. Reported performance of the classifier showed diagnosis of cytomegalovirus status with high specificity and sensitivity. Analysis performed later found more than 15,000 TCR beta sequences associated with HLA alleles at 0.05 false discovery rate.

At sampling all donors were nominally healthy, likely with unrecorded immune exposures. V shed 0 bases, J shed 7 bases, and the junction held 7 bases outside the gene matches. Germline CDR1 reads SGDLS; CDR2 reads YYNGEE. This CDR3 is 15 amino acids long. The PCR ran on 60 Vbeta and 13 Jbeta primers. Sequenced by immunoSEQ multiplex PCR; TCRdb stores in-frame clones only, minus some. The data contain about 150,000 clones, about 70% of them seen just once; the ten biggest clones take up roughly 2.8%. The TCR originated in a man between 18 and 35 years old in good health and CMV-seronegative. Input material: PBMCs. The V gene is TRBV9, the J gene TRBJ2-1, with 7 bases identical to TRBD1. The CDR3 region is CASSVASQGRNEQFF. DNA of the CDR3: TGTGCCAGCAGCGTAGCCTCACAGGGGAGAAATGAGCAGTTCTTC.